The sequence of this T cell receptor beta chain was determined in a study of T cell changes during pregnancy in multiple sclerosis. V dropped 5 bases and J dropped 3; count of bases not matched to a gene: 10. This CDR3 is built from 17 residues. Germline CDR1 is SEHNR and CDR2 is FQNEAQ (reference sequence). Clones were read by immunoSEQ multiplex PCR, and TCRdb kept only the in-frame ones, dropping some. The sample lists under 90,000 clones, about 92% seen once, with about 1.4% in the top ten. Sequencing was performed on peripheral blood, taken in the second trimester of pregnancy. The TCR originated in a female donor in good health, enrolled as a control in a pregnancy study. The chain recombines TRBV7-9 with TRBJ2-2; TRBD2 matches at 9 bases. The CDR3 bases are TGTGCCAGCAGCAGACAGCGGGGGGCCGTGGACACCGGGGAGCTGTTTTTT. Protein sequence: CASSRQRGAVDTGELFF.